The TCR beta chain described here comes from a study of PD-1 blockade in classical Hodgkin lymphoma. Study as a whole: Patients were given intravenous nivolumab, 3 mg/kg, every 2 weeks. Study-level findings and limits: TCR diversity rose significantly by C4D1 in CD4+ but not CD8+ cells.

The time point was: cycle 4 day 1 (C4D1), after about 6 weeks of nivolumab. The patients all showed relapse after autologous stem cell transplantation, while their brentuximab vedotin exposure varied. It was by magnetic negative selection that CD4+ T cells were purified from thawed PBMCs. Clones were sequenced by immunoSEQ multiplex PCR, and TCRdb holds only the in-frame ones, with some missing. The sample includes 10,000 to 15,000 clones, roughly 80% of them seen just once. CDR1 is SNHLY, CDR2 FYNNEI, per germline. The CDR3 covers 13 residues. Trimming removed 4 bases at V and 5 bases at J, with 11 bases between. A remark on this clone: Its antigen is as yet unknown.

The input for sequencing was CD4+ T cells from blood, taken before the fourth cycle of nivolumab. The chain carries TRBV2 and TRBJ1-1; D is possibly TRBD1 (5 bases). The source of this sequence is a human donor with classical Hodgkin lymphoma. The CDR3 is CASSGQGLTEAFF. The DNA of the CDR3 is TGTGCCAGCAGTGGGCAGGGTCTAACTGAAGCTTTCTTT.